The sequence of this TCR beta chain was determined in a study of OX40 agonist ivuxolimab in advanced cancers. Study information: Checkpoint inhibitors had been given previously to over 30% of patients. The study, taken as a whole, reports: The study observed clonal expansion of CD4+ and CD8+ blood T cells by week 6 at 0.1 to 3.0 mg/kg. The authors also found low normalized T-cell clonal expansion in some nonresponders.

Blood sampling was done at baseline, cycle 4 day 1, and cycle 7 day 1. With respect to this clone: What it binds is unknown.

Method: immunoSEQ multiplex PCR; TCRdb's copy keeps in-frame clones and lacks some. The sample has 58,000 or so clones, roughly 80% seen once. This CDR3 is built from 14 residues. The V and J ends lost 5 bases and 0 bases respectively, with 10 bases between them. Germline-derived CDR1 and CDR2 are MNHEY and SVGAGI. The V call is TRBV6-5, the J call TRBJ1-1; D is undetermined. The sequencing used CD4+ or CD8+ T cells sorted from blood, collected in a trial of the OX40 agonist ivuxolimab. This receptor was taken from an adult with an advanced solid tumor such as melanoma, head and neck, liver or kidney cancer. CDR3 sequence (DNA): TGTGCCAGCAGTCCTCTGGCCGTGAACACTGAAGCTTTCTTT. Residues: CASSPLAVNTEAFF.